The 17 T cell receptor beta chains below come from one sample, sequenced in a study of T cell responses to AZD1222 COVID-19 vaccine. TCRdb's copy holds only in-frame clones and misses some; the assay was immunoSEQ multiplex PCR. The data contain 110,000 or so clones, about nine tenths of them singletons. Sequences were derived from peripheral blood, sampled 28 days after the second dose of the MenACWY control vaccine. Every receptor here comes from an adult who received the MenACWY meningococcal vaccine as a control.

CDR3 bases: TGTGCCAGTAGTTCTGCTGGAAACACCATATATTTT. Translation: CASSSAGNTIYF. This rearrangement joins TRBV19 to TRBJ1-3, with D uncertain. The CDR3 spans 12 residues. V lost 5 bases and J 2 bases, leaving 4 bases between the germline ends. CDR1 LNHDA and CDR2 SQIVND come from the germline V gene (reference sequence).

The V gene is TRBV27, the J gene TRBJ2-7; possible D gene TRBD1, 6 bases. Germline V gene sequence: CDR1 MNHEY, CDR2 SMNVEV (reference sequence). Between the trimmed V and J ends, which lost 1 base and 3 bases, there was a span of 13 bases. The CDR3 has 15 residues. The CDR3 loop is CASSLWPQGSYEQYF. The CDR3 DNA follows: TGTGCCAGCAGTTTATGGCCGCAGGGGAGCTACGAGCAGTACTTC.

The genes are TRBV27 and TRBJ2-7; unclear D gene. Germline V gene data show CDR1 as MNHEY and CDR2 as SMNVEV (reference sequence). The CDR3 is 13 residues long. V lost 4 bases to trimming and J lost 3 bases, with 10 bases between them. Written as DNA, the CDR3 is TGTGCCAGCAGTTACGGCATTGTCTACGAGCAGTACTTC. Protein product: CASSYGIVYEQYF.

The CDR3 reads CASSAQGTETQYF. Here the CDR3 DNA reads TGCGCCAGCAGCGCCCAGGGTACGGAGACCCAGTACTTC. V usage is TRBV5-1 and J usage is TRBJ2-5; tentatively, D is TRBD1 (5 bases). Germline V gives CDR1 SGHRS, CDR2 YFSETQ. V was trimmed by 4 bases and J by 5 bases, leaving 12 bases between them. This CDR3 comprises 13 residues.

This chain connects TRBV20-1 to TRBJ1-5; D call uncertain. There are 14 residues in the CDR3. Germline assignment: CDR1 DFQATT and CDR2 SNEGSKA (reference sequence). V was trimmed by 3 bases and J by 2 bases, leaving 11 bases between them. The CDR3 sequence: CSASGRVGNQPQHF. For the CDR3, the DNA is TGCAGTGCTAGTGGGAGGGTCGGCAATCAGCCCCAGCATTTT.

The J gene is TRBJ1-4, the V gene TRBV6-5, with 7 bases identical to TRBD1. Trimming took 6 bases from V and 8 from J; bases not matched to a gene: 6. Per the germline V gene, CDR1 is MNHEY and CDR2 is SVGAGI. This CDR3 has 13 amino acids. CDR3 in DNA: TGTGCCAGCAGATACAGGGGCGAAGAAAAACTGTTTTTT. Its protein product is CASRYRGEEKLFF.

The chain uses TRBV28 and TRBJ1-1, with a tentative D call TRBD1 (6 bases). There are 14 residues in the CDR3. Looked up from germline, CDR1 is MDHEN and CDR2 is SYDVKM. V was shortened by 6 bases and J by 5 bases, with 16 bases between the two germline ends. The CDR3 sequence: CASSFTGKRTEAFF. The CDR3 nucleotides are TGTGCCAGCAGCTTCACAGGGAAGAGGACTGAAGCTTTCTTT.

The chain uses TRBV10-2 and TRBJ2-7; 8 nucleotides agree with TRBD1. Losses at the gene ends were 5 bases for V and 6 bases for J; bases not matched to a gene: 6. The CDR3 contains 13 residues. The germline V gene has CDR1 WSHSY and CDR2 SAAADI. The CDR3 is CASSPRTGTEQYV. CDR3 sequence (DNA): TGCGCCAGCAGTCCACGGACAGGGACCGAGCAGTACGTC.

The rearrangement links TRBV5-1 to TRBJ2-3; 8 bases match TRBD1. The CDR3 has 16 amino acids. Losses at the gene ends were 4 bases for V and 6 bases for J; bases not matched to a gene: 13. Germline V lookup: CDR1 SGHRS, CDR2 YFSETQ. The CDR3 region is CASSGSTGGAMDTQYF. As DNA, the CDR3 is TGCGCCAGCAGCGGATCCACAGGGGGAGCAATGGATACGCAGTATTTT.

The chain has TRBV5-1 and TRBJ2-3; no firm D call. The CDR3 is made up of 14 amino acids. The germline CDR1 and CDR2 sequences are SGHRS and YFSETQ. V was clipped by 0 bases and J by 7 bases, with 12 bases between them. The CDR3 nucleotides are TGCGCCAGCAGCTTGGAGGTAGCTGCAAATACGCAGTATTTT. This codes for CASSLEVAANTQYF.

The chain combines TRBV15 with TRBJ1-2; 8 nucleotides match TRBD1. CDR1 LNHNV and CDR2 YYDKDF come from the germline V gene (reference sequence). The CDR3 sequence is 16 residues long. The V segment lost 2 bases and the J segment 3 bases; nucleotides outside the gene matches: 8. The CDR3 DNA reads as TGTGCCACCAGCAGATCGGCCGACAGGGGCGACTATGGCTACACCTTC. Its translation is CATSRSADRGDYGYTF.

The chain is built from TRBV7-9 and TRBJ2-7; D is perhaps TRBD1 (6 bases). Germline V gene data show CDR1 as SEHNR and CDR2 as FQNEAQ (reference sequence). V was cut by 5 bases and J by 2 bases, with 16 bases left in between. This CDR3 has 15 amino acids. CDR3 sequence: CASSKLTGQPYEQYF. Written as DNA, the CDR3 is TGTGCCAGCAGCAAACTAACTGGACAGCCCTACGAGCAGTACTTC.

This chain links TRBV5-6 with TRBJ2-5; D call uncertain. V was cut by 1 base and J by 5 bases, with 12 bases left in between. Germline assignment: CDR1 SGHDT and CDR2 YYEEEE. The CDR3 is made up of 14 amino acids. The CDR3 nucleotides are TGTGCCAGCAGCTTGTATAGCCTGGCGGAGACCCAGTACTTC. It codes for CASSLYSLAETQYF.

The CDR3 nucleotides read TGTGCCAGCAGCTGGATGGGACAGGGCACTGAAGCTTTCTTT. Protein: CASSWMGQGTEAFF. The genes are TRBV7-9 and TRBJ1-1, with TRBD1 matching over 9 bases. Germline CDR1 reads SEHNR; CDR2 reads FQNEAQ (reference sequence). The CDR3 extends over 14 amino acids. V shed 4 bases, J shed 4 bases, and the junction held 4 bases outside the gene matches.

The rearrangement links TRBV6-4 to TRBJ2-7; possibly TRBD1 for D (5 bases). This CDR3 region has 15 residues. The V and J ends lost 1 base and 3 bases respectively, with 13 bases between them. Germline assignment: CDR1 MRHNA and CDR2 SNTAGT. CDR3 region: CASSDLGQENYEQYV. CDR3 nucleotide sequence: TGTGCCAGCAGTGACTTGGGGCAGGAAAACTACGAGCAGTACGTC.

The gene calls are TRBV3-1 (or the pseudogene TRBV3-2) and TRBJ1-6; 8 nucleotides line up with TRBD1. This CDR3 region has 14 residues. Germline V CDR1 and CDR2: LGHDT, YNNKEL (reference sequence). J lost 11 bases, V lost 1 base, and 4 bases had no gene match. The CDR3 spells CASSQAGGRTPLHF. CDR3 nucleotides: TGTGCCAGCAGCCAAGCAGGGGGCAGGACACCCCTCCACTTT.

The rearrangement uses TRBV2 and TRBJ2-3, with D possibly being TRBD1 or TRBD2 (5 bases each). Germline V CDR1 and CDR2: SNHLY, FYNNEI. This CDR3 region has 15 residues. Trimming removed 4 bases at V and 4 bases at J, with 15 bases between. The CDR3 sequence: CASSAGGGIADTQYF. CDR3 coding DNA: TGTGCCAGCAGTGCTGGGGGTGGTATAGCAGATACGCAGTATTTT.